This T cell receptor beta chain is from a study of blood T cells in healthy people across ages. Study conclusions and caveats: A strong correlation between TCR beta diversity and naive T cell percentage was seen. Aged donors had fewer naive CD4+ cells and lower diversity than long-lived donors.

Then a second PCR, running about 6 to 12 cycles, was carried out with a sample-barcoded 5' primer and a J-beta primer mix. TCRdb reanalysed the 5' RACE reads using MiXCR and keeps one entry per CDR3 protein. The table has approximately 1.5 million distinct CDR3 sequences, approximately 43% seen once. Remarks on this clonotype: Antigen unknown. The junction differs from germline at one of its ends, possibly a read error.

The CDR3 extends over 14 amino acids. CDR1 is SEHNR and CDR2 is FQNEAQ in the germline V gene (reference sequence). The sample taken for sequencing was blood. This chain links TRBV7-9 with TRBJ2-4; D is unclear. This clonotype originated in a woman aged 18-30 years in good health. CDR3: CVSSSTLAKNIQYF. For the CDR3, the DNA is TGTGTCAGCAGCTCGACCCTAGCCAAAAACATTCAGTACTTC.